This record looks at one TCR beta chain sequence and its context. Its matching antigen is unknown. A multiplex PCR was run with 60 Vbeta primers and 13 Jbeta primers. Only in-frame clones appear in the TCRdb table, and some are missing; sequencing was by immunoSEQ multiplex PCR. The table for this sample gives roughly 78,000 clones. This sample was taken from a study of cytomegalovirus exposure and HLA in healthy donors. Study context: There were approximately 80 million unique TCRs (from HLA-typed donors) in an early data release. Assignment to the Caucasian-associated ancestry cluster applied to around four fifths of the approximately 360 genotyped donors.

Germline values: CDR1 MNHNS, CDR2 SASEGT. V dropped 6 bases and J dropped 3 bases, with 11 bases sitting between them. This CDR3 comprises 13 residues. General study points: What a later analysis reportedly showed was that an Asian-associated ancestry cluster had fewer N-insertions than the roughly 670-donor mean.

The sequenced material came from PBMCs. This sequence was found in a boy aged 5 to 17 in good health and CMV-seronegative. The chain links TRBV6-1 to TRBJ1-2; D call uncertain. For the CDR3, the DNA is TGTGCCAGCAGGTTACACAGAGACTATGGCTACACCTTC. It encodes CASRLHRDYGYTF.